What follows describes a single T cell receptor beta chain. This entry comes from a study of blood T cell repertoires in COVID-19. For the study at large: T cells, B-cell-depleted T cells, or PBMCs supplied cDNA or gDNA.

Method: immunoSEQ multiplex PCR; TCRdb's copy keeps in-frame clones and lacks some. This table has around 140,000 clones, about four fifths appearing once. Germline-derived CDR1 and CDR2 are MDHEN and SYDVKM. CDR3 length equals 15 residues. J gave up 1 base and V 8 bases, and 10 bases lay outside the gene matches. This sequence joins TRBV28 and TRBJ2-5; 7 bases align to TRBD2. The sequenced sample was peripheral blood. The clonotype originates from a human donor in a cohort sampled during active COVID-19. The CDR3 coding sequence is TGTGCCAGCTTTCCAAGGGAGGGCCCCCAAGAGACCCAGTACTTC. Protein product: CASFPREGPQETQYF. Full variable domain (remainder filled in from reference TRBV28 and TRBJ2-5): DVKVTQSSRYLVKRTGEKVFLECVQDMDHENMFWYRQDPGLGLRLIYFSYDVKMKEKGDIPEGYSVSREKKERFSLILESASTNQTSMYLCASFPREGPQETQYFGPGTRLLVL.